This T cell receptor beta chain is from a study of T cells in tuberculosis. TCRdb's copy holds only in-frame clones and misses some; the assay was immunoSEQ multiplex PCR. The sample yields about 34,000 clones, around 93% seen once. Germline V gene lookup returns CDR1 GTSNPN and CDR2 SVGIG (reference sequence). The CDR3 loop spans 17 amino acids. V was pared by 4 bases and J by 6 bases, with 10 bases of the junction left unmatched. Specified time point: new active TB diagnosis, blood taken before or within 7 days of starting treatment. HIV-seronegative South African adults aged 18 years or older had newly diagnosed active tuberculosis. Each patient had positive sputum smear microscopy and/or positive culture.

The TCR was taken from an adult with tuberculosis. The source material was PBMCs, sampled at tuberculosis diagnosis. The rearrangement joins TRBV30 to TRBJ2-2; 14 nucleotides align to TRBD2. CDR3: CAWNGGGLAGVSGELFF. DNA for the CDR3: TGTGCCTGGAACGGAGGGGGACTAGCGGGGGTTTCCGGGGAGCTGTTTTTT.